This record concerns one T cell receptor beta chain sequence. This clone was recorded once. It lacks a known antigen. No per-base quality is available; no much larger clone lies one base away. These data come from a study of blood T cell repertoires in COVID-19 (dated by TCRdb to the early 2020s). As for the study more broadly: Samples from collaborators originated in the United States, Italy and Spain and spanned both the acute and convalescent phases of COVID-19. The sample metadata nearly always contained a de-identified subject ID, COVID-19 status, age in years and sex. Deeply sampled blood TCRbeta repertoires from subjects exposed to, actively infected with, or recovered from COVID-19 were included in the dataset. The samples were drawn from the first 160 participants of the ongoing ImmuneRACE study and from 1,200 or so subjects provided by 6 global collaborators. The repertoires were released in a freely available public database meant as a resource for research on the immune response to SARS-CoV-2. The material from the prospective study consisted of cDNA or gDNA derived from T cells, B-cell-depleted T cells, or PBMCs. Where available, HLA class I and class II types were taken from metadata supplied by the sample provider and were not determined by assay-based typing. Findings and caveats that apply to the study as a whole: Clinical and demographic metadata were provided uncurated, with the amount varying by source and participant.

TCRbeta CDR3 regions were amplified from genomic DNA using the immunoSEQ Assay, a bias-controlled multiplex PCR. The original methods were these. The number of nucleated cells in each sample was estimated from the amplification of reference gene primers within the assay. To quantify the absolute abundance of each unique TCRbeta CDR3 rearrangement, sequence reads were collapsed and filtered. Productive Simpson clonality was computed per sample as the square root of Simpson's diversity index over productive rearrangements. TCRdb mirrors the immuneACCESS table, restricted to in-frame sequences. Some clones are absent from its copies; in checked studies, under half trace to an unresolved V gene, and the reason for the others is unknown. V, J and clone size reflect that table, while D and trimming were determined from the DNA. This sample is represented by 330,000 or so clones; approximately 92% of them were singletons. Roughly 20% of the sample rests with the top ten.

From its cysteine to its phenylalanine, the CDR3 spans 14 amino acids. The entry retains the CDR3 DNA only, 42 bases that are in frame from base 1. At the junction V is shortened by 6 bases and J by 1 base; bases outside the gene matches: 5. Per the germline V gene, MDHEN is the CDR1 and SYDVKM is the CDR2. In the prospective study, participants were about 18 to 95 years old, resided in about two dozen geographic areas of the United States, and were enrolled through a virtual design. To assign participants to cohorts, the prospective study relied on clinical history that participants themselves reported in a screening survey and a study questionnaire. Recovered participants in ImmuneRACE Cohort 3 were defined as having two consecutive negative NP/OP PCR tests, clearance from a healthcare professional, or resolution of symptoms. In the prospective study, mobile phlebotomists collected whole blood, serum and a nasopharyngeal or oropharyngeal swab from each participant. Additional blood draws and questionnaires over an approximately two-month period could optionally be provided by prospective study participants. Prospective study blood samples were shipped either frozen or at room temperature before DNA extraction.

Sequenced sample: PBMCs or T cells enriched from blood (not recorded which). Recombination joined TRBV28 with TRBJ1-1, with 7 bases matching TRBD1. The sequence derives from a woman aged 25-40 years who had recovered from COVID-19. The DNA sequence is TGTGCCAGCAGAGACAGGGTCCGGAACACTGAAGCTTTCTTT. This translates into CASRDRVRNTEAFF.